A selection of T cell receptor beta chains follows, all from one sample in a study of T cell clones after liver transplantation. Sequencing was performed with immunoSEQ multiplex PCR; in TCRdb, only in-frame clones are kept and a portion is missing. Of roughly 55,000 clones detected, around 85% appear once; the ten largest clones hold roughly 8%. Sequenced here: CD4+ T cells from blood, sampled before liver transplant. Source of these receptors: a human donor who received a liver transplant. Each CDR3 is given with its conserved first and last residue. D genes are given only for firm matches. Rows may omit the clone size; those that give it use once, few, many or a size class.

D,length,size,V,J,CDR3,DNA
NA,15,few,TRBV28,TRBJ2-7,CASSTVGGKTYEQYF,TGTGCCAGCAGTACCGTCGGAGGAAAGACCTACGAGCAGTACTTC
TRBD2,17,NA,TRBV9,TRBJ2-1,CASSSWVTSGGREEQFF,TGTGCCAGCAGCAGCTGGGTGACTAGCGGGGGAAGGGAGGAGCAGTTCTTC
NA,12,NA,TRBV27,TRBJ1-6,CASSFLGSPLHF,TGTGCCAGCAGTTTCCTAGGATCACCCCTCCACTTT
NA,15,NA,TRBV28,TRBJ1-3,CASSSGTPSGNTIYF,TGTGCCAGCAGTTCCGGGACACCCTCTGGAAACACCATATATTTT
TRBD2,14,NA,TRBV7-2,TRBJ2-1,CASSLVRTSESLFF,TGTGCCAGCAGCTTAGTTCGGACTAGCGAAAGTCTGTTCTTC
NA,16,NA,TRBV12-1,TRBJ1-5,CASSPTGTGYNQPQHF,TGTGCCAGCAGCCCCACAGGGACGGGGTACAATCAGCCCCAGCATTTT
NA,14,NA,TRBV7-3,TRBJ2-5,CASSGGGHQETQYF,TGTGCCAGCAGCGGAGGGGGACACCAAGAGACCCAGTACTTC
NA,15,NA,TRBV7-2,TRBJ1-3,CASSLGSMGGNTIYF,TGTGCCAGCAGCTTAGGGTCCATGGGTGGAAACACCATATATTTT
NA,15,NA,TRBV30,TRBJ1-3,CAQSTGLALGNTIYF,TGTGCCCAATCAACGGGCCTCGCGCTTGGAAACACCATATATTTT
NA,19,NA,TRBV27,TRBJ2-2,CASSPNFLILGQNTGELFF,TGTGCCAGCAGTCCGAACTTCCTCATACTAGGCCAGAACACCGGGGAGCTGTTTTTT
NA,13,NA,TRBV7-3,TRBJ1-3,CASARVAGNTIYF,TGTGCCAGCGCGAGGGTGGCGGGAAACACCATATATTTT
NA,14,NA,TRBV2,TRBJ2-5,CASSALRGTETQYF,TGTGCCAGCAGTGCTCTGCGGGGTACAGAGACCCAGTACTTC
TRBD2,16,many,TRBV5-5,TRBJ2-2,CASSLATSGSTGELFF,TGTGCCAGCAGCTTGGCCACTAGCGGGTCCACGGGGGAGCTGTTTTTT
NA,15,NA,TRBV6-5,TRBJ2-7,CASSYSHENSYEQYF,TGTGCCAGCAGTTACTCGCACGAGAACTCGTACGAGCAGTACTTC
NA,21,NA,TRBV19,TRBJ2-7,CASSIILSRWASPGGVYEQYF,TGTGCCAGTAGTATCATTCTCAGTCGGTGGGCATCTCCGGGCGGGGTCTACGAGCAGTACTTC
NA,13,NA,TRBV25-1,TRBJ1-1,CASSPRGVGEAFF,TGTGCCAGCAGTCCCCGCGGGGTGGGTGAAGCTTTCTTT
NA,14,NA,TRBV4-2,TRBJ2-5,CASSITAGQETQYF,TGTGCCAGCAGCATAACAGCGGGCCAAGAGACCCAGTACTTC
TRBD2,14,NA,TRBV2,TRBJ2-7,CASSELAGKNEQYF,TGTGCCAGCAGTGAGCTAGCGGGCAAGAACGAGCAGTACTTC
TRBD2,16,NA,TRBV7-2,TRBJ2-4,CASSLQSGGAKNIQYF,TGTGCCAGCAGCTTACAAAGCGGGGGGGCCAAAAACATTCAGTACTTC
TRBD2,13,NA,TRBV5-5,TRBJ2-5,CAGGTSGQETQYF,TGTGCCGGGGGTACTAGCGGCCAAGAGACCCAGTACTTC
NA,14,NA,TRBV5-1,TRBJ2-1,CASSSAQPDNEQFF,TGCGCCAGCAGCTCCGCGCAACCCGACAATGAGCAGTTCTTC
NA,16,NA,TRBV2,TRBJ1-3,CASRGTGINSGNTIYF,TGTGCCAGCAGGGGCACAGGGATCAACTCTGGAAACACCATATATTTT
NA,12,NA,TRBV5-1,TRBJ2-7,CASSSERGEQYF,TGCGCCAGCAGCTCGGAAAGGGGCGAGCAGTACTTC
NA,12,NA,TRBV28,TRBJ1-5,CASRQGRQPQHF,TGTGCCAGCAGACAGGGCCGACAGCCCCAGCATTTT
NA,16,NA,TRBV5-1,TRBJ2-3,CASSLEGRSSTDTQYF,TGCGCCAGCAGCTTGGAAGGTCGCTCCAGCACAGATACGCAGTATTTT
NA,15,NA,TRBV29-1,TRBJ2-3,CSARLLGSGTDTQYF,TGCAGCGCGCGACTACTCGGGTCGGGCACAGATACGCAGTATTTT
NA,17,NA,TRBV18,TRBJ1-2,CASSPPSLVGTGRGYTF,TGTGCCAGCTCACCACCAAGTCTCGTAGGGACTGGAAGAGGCTACACCTTC
TRBD1,16,NA,TRBV11-1,TRBJ2-4,CASSNSRTGGKNIQYF,TGTGCCAGCAGCAACTCGAGGACAGGGGGTAAAAACATTCAGTACTTC
NA,15,NA,TRBV5-1,TRBJ2-3,CASSFQQTSTDTQYF,TGCGCCAGCAGCTTCCAACAGACAAGCACAGATACGCAGTATTTT
TRBD1,15,NA,TRBV25-1,TRBJ2-7,CASSEAGTGNYEQYF,TGTGCCAGCAGTGAGGCCGGGACAGGGAATTATGAGCAGTACTTC
TRBD1,15,NA,TRBV28,TRBJ2-7,CASSTAGTGAYEQYF,TGTGCCAGCAGCACAGCAGGGACAGGGGCCTACGAGCAGTACTTC
NA,11,NA,TRBV28,TRBJ2-7,CASTNMDEQYF,TGTGCCAGCACAAATATGGACGAGCAGTACTTC
TRBD2,16,medium-sized,TRBV12-5,TRBJ2-5,CASGYSGTSGQETQYF,TGTGCTAGTGGTTACTCAGGGACTAGCGGCCAAGAGACCCAGTACTTC
NA,14,many,TRBV4-1,TRBJ1-1,CASSQERRNTEAFF,TGCGCCAGCAGCCAAGAAAGGAGGAACACTGAAGCTTTCTTT
NA,11,NA,TRBV29-1,TRBJ1-3,CSVGESNTIYF,TGCAGCGTTGGAGAGTCGAACACCATATATTTT
NA,12,medium-sized,TRBV7-2,TRBJ1-2,CASSLVGVGYTF,TGTGCCAGCAGCTTAGTGGGGGTCGGCTACACCTTC
NA,15,NA,TRBV18,TRBJ1-4,CASSPQGPTNEKLFF,TGTGCCAGCTCACCACAGGGCCCAACTAATGAAAAACTGTTTTTT
NA,16,NA,TRBV7-2,TRBJ2-2,CASSLELGANTGELFF,TGTGCCAGCAGCTTAGAGTTGGGGGCGAACACCGGGGAGCTGTTTTTT
TRBD1,14,NA,TRBV5-1,TRBJ2-5,CATGTGRYQETQYF,TGCGCCACAGGGACAGGACGGTACCAAGAGACCCAGTACTTC
NA,15,once,TRBV5-1,TRBJ1-1,CASSLAGVVNTEAFF,TGCGCCAGCAGCTTGGCCGGGGTCGTGAACACTGAAGCTTTCTTT
NA,13,NA,TRBV7-9,TRBJ1-1,CASSRTLNTEAFF,TGTGCCAGCAGCCGGACATTGAACACTGAAGCTTTCTTT
NA,13,NA,TRBV5-1,TRBJ2-7,CASSLWAFDEQYF,TGCGCCAGCAGCTTATGGGCGTTCGACGAGCAGTACTTC
TRBD2,20,NA,TRBV19,TRBJ2-2,CASSGIFRLAGPLGAGELFF,TGTGCCAGTAGTGGGATCTTCCGACTAGCGGGTCCATTGGGCGCCGGGGAGCTGTTTTTT
NA,13,NA,TRBV14,TRBJ2-7,CASSQGAGYEQYF,TGTGCCAGCAGCCAAGGCGCTGGGTACGAGCAGTACTTC
NA,16,NA,TRBV11-2,TRBJ1-3,CASSPAGARSGNTIYF,TGTGCCAGCAGCCCCGCAGGGGCTCGGTCTGGAAACACCATATATTTT
NA,16,NA,TRBV7-2,TRBJ2-3,CASSLLGVGAADTQYF,TGTGCCAGCAGCTTACTAGGGGTGGGGGCCGCAGATACGCAGTATTTT
NA,12,NA,TRBV9,TRBJ1-3,CASSVSGNTIYF,TGTGCCAGCAGCGTATCCGGAAACACCATATATTTT
NA,10,NA,TRBV2,TRBJ2-7,CASRTYEQYF,TGTGCCAGCAGGACCTACGAGCAGTACTTC
NA,16,NA,TRBV2,TRBJ1-1,CASSSDRTREVAEAFF,TGTGCCAGCAGTTCTGACCGGACGAGGGAGGTTGCTGAAGCTTTCTTT
TRBD1,15,many,TRBV30,TRBJ2-7,CASGDSPFTSYEQYF,TGTGCCTCCGGGGACAGCCCGTTTACTTCCTACGAGCAGTACTTC
TRBD1,15,NA,TRBV6-5,TRBJ2-1,CASSPQGVFPNEQFF,TGTGCCAGCAGCCCCCAGGGGGTATTCCCCAATGAGCAGTTCTTC
TRBD2,15,NA,TRBV28,TRBJ2-3,CASRAPGLAGVTQYF,TGTGCCAGCCGAGCTCCGGGACTAGCGGGTGTTACGCAGTATTTT
NA,13,NA,TRBV4-1,TRBJ2-3,CASSQETRDTQYF,TGCGCCAGCAGCCAAGAAACGCGGGATACGCAGTATTTT
TRBD1,16,once,TRBV7-2,TRBJ2-1,CASSLEGTGIGNEQFF,TGTGCCAGCAGCTTAGAGGGGACAGGGATCGGCAATGAGCAGTTCTTC
TRBD1,15,NA,TRBV30,TRBJ2-1,CAWSVADRGFNEQFF,TGTGCCTGGAGTGTTGCGGACAGGGGGTTCAATGAGCAGTTCTTC
NA,13,NA,TRBV29-1,TRBJ2-3,CSVRKRARDTQYF,TGCAGCGTCCGGAAAAGGGCGCGGGATACGCAGTATTTT
NA,15,NA,TRBV5-6,TRBJ1-4,CASSLFDSWSEKLFF,TGTGCCAGCAGCTTGTTTGACAGTTGGTCCGAAAAACTGTTTTTT